Listed below are T cell receptor beta chains from one sample, sequenced in a study of blood T cell repertoires in COVID-19. TCRdb's copy holds only in-frame clones and misses some; the assay was immunoSEQ multiplex PCR. The sample has approximately 60,000 clones, more than 75% seen once. Specimen: peripheral blood. The source of these receptors is a man aged 55 to 70 with active or convalescent COVID-19. Both conserved end residues are part of each CDR3. The order of the fields is V gene, D gene, clone size, J gene, CDR3 protein, CDR3 DNA. D genes are given only for firm matches. Only some rows state a clone size, as once, few, many or a class for expanded clones.

>TRBV2|NA|NA|TRBJ1-1
CASIGEANTEAFF
TGTGCCAGCATCGGGGAAGCGAACACTGAAGCTTTCTTT
>TRBV6-2/TRBV6-3|NA|NA|TRBJ1-6
CASSVRDTFSPLHF
TGTGCCAGCAGTGTCCGGGACACTTTCTCACCCCTCCACTTT
>TRBV5-1|NA|NA|TRBJ1-1
CASSSGEMNTEAFF
TGCGCCAGCAGTTCAGGGGAAATGAACACTGAAGCTTTCTTT
>TRBV6-4|NA|NA|TRBJ1-3
CASSDSARGSGNTIYF
TGTGCCAGCAGTGACTCGGCCAGGGGTTCTGGAAACACCATATATTTT
>TRBV7-8|NA|NA|TRBJ1-1
CASSLEATYVEAFF
TGTGCCAGCAGCTTAGAAGCAACGTATGTTGAAGCTTTCTTT
>TRBV2|NA|NA|TRBJ1-1
CASSEASLGGNTEAFF
TGTGCCAGCAGTGAAGCGAGCTTAGGGGGTAACACTGAAGCTTTCTTT
>TRBV10-2|TRBD2|NA|TRBJ2-1
CASSPAGLYNEQFF
TGCGCCAGCAGTCCAGCGGGACTTTACAATGAGCAGTTCTTC
>TRBV7-9|TRBD2|once|TRBJ2-1
CASSLAGPPASGRNNEQFF
TGTGCCAGCAGCTTAGCAGGACCCCCGGCTAGCGGGAGAAACAATGAGCAGTTCTTC
>TRBV5-4|NA|NA|TRBJ2-6
CASSQERSGANVLTF
TGTGCCAGCAGCCAAGAACGGTCTGGGGCCAACGTCCTGACTTTC
>TRBV6-5|TRBD1|NA|TRBJ1-5
CASRSGQGIGQPQHF
TGTGCCAGCAGATCCGGACAGGGTATTGGTCAGCCCCAGCATTTT
>TRBV27|NA|NA|TRBJ2-7
CASSLSRGYEQYF
TGTGCCAGCAGTTTATCCCGCGGTTACGAGCAGTACTTC
>TRBV29-1|NA|NA|TRBJ1-3
CSVGFGGHSGNTIYF
TGCAGCGTTGGGTTTGGGGGCCACTCTGGAAACACCATATATTTT
>TRBV11-2|TRBD2|many|TRBJ2-2
CASSLFGGAGELFF
TGTGCCAGCAGCCTCTTTGGGGGGGCCGGGGAGCTGTTTTTT
>TRBV30|NA|NA|TRBJ2-1
CAWSVRGNEQFF
TGTGCCTGGAGTGTACGCGGGAATGAGCAGTTCTTC
>TRBV9|NA|NA|TRBJ2-1
CASSEAGAEQFF
TGTGCCAGCAGCGAAGCAGGGGCTGAGCAGTTCTTC
>TRBV6-5|NA|NA|TRBJ1-1
CASSYSGTRDTPFF
TGTGCCAGCAGTTACTCCGGGACAAGGGACACCCCTTTCTTT
>TRBV6-5|NA|medium-sized|TRBJ2-1
CATRQEVYNEQFF
TGTGCCACCCGACAGGAAGTCTACAATGAGCAGTTCTTC
>TRBV5-1|TRBD1|NA|TRBJ1-1
CASTYTGGLNTEAFF
TGCGCCAGCACCTACACAGGGGGACTGAACACTGAAGCTTTCTTT
>TRBV2|TRBD1|NA|TRBJ2-1
CASSEEGGSKNEQFF
TGTGCCAGCAGCGAAGAAGGGGGCTCCAAAAATGAGCAGTTCTTC
>TRBV7-2|TRBD2|NA|TRBJ2-7
CASGRARSYEQYF
TGTGCGAGCGGGAGGGCACGCTCCTACGAGCAGTACTTC
>TRBV28|NA|NA|TRBJ2-2
CASSLTRGGSPNTGELFF
TGTGCCAGCAGCCTAACTAGGGGGGGATCGCCGAACACCGGGGAGCTGTTTTTT
>TRBV7-9|TRBD1|NA|TRBJ1-2
CASSSGTGHYGYTF
TGTGCCAGCAGCTCCGGGACAGGGCACTATGGCTACACCTTC
>TRBV3-1/TRBV3-2|TRBD1|NA|TRBJ2-7
CASSPWDRGTDEQYF
TGTGCCAGCAGCCCGTGGGACAGGGGGACTGACGAGCAGTACTTC
>TRBV5-1|TRBD1|NA|TRBJ2-7
CASSFGTGGYEQYF
TGCGCCAGCAGCTTTGGGACAGGGGGCTACGAGCAGTACTTC
>TRBV6-6|TRBD1|once|TRBJ1-2
CASSPLINRDRAIKATF
TGTGCCAGCAGTCCGCTCATAAACCGGGACAGGGCGATCAAAGCCACCTTC
>TRBV28|TRBD2|NA|TRBJ2-7
CASSPGTSMSYF
TGTGCCAGCAGTCCCGGGACTAGCATGTCGTACTTC
>TRBV24-1|TRBD2|NA|TRBJ2-1
CATQRERGEQFF
TGTGCCACCCAGCGGGAGAGGGGTGAGCAGTTCTTC
>TRBV10-3|TRBD1|once|TRBJ1-5
CAISDRTGESQPQHF
TGTGCCATCAGTGACCGGACAGGGGAAAGTCAGCCCCAGCATTTT
>TRBV3-1/TRBV3-2|NA|NA|TRBJ2-7
CASSPLVGARYEQYF
TGTGCCAGCAGCCCCCTTGTAGGGGCGCGTTACGAGCAGTACTTC
>TRBV5-4|NA|NA|TRBJ2-2
CASSLNLGRSNTGELFF
TGTGCCAGCAGCTTGAATCTGGGCAGATCGAACACCGGGGAGCTGTTTTTT
>TRBV28|TRBD1|once|TRBJ2-7
CASSPRDRDEQYF
TGTGCCAGCAGTCCCCGGGACAGGGACGAGCAGTACTTC
>TRBV10-3|TRBD2|NA|TRBJ2-3
CAISLGTSGGTDTQYF
TGTGCCATCAGTCTCGGGACTAGCGGGGGAACAGATACGCAGTATTTT
>TRBV18|NA|once|TRBJ2-3
CASSPFSPGSTDTQYF
TGTGCCAGCTCACCCTTTTCCCCGGGGAGCACAGATACGCAGTATTTT
>TRBV27|NA|NA|TRBJ1-1
CASSFRETPYTEAFF
TGTGCCAGCAGTTTTAGAGAGACACCTTACACTGAAGCTTTCTTT
>TRBV10-1|NA|NA|TRBJ2-7
CASSESTLYEQYF
TGCGCCAGCAGTGAGTCGACTCTGTACGAGCAGTACTTC
>TRBV7-9|NA|few|TRBJ1-1
CASSLVQGTNTEAFF
TGTGCCAGCAGCTTAGTTCAGGGTACGAACACTGAAGCTTTCTTT
>TRBV18|NA|NA|TRBJ1-2
CASSPPPGTYGYTF
TGTGCCAGCTCACCTCCTCCGGGAACCTATGGCTACACCTTC
>TRBV12-3/TRBV12-4|NA|NA|TRBJ2-5
CASSRRQQETQYF
TGTGCCAGCAGTCGAAGACAGCAAGAGACCCAGTACTTC
>TRBV18|TRBD2|NA|TRBJ2-3
CASSPGLASTDTQYF
TGTGCCAGCTCACCGGGACTAGCGAGCACAGATACGCAGTATTTT
>TRBV11-2|TRBD2|NA|TRBJ2-7
CASSSPGLASYEQYF
TGTGCCAGCAGCTCCCCCGGACTAGCGTCCTACGAGCAGTACTTC
>TRBV18|NA|NA|TRBJ1-3
CASSNDRPISGNTIYF
TGTGCCAGCTCCAATGACAGGCCAATCTCTGGAAACACCATATATTTT
>TRBV5-1|TRBD2|once|TRBJ2-2
CASSLSGELAGELFF
TGCGCCAGCAGCTTGAGCGGGGAACTGGCCGGGGAGCTGTTTTTT
>TRBV27|TRBD1|NA|TRBJ2-7
CASRPTGVSYEQYF
TGTGCCAGCAGGCCGACAGGGGTCTCCTACGAGCAGTACTTC
>TRBV5-4|TRBD1|few|TRBJ1-2
CASSLPGGMGGYTF
TGTGCCAGCAGCTTGCCAGGGGGAATGGGGGGCTACACCTTC
>TRBV6-6|NA|once|TRBJ1-1
CASSSPGYTEAFF
TGTGCCAGCAGTTCCCCGGGGTACACTGAAGCTTTCTTT
>TRBV7-6|TRBD1|NA|TRBJ2-7
CASSLGQGAYEQYF
TGTGCCAGCAGCTTAGGACAGGGGGCCTACGAGCAGTACTTC
>TRBV5-1|NA|NA|TRBJ2-5
CASSLGTTQETQYF
TGCGCCAGCAGCTTGGGGACAACGCAAGAGACCCAGTACTTC
>TRBV15|TRBD2|NA|TRBJ2-1
CATSRDRGRGNEQFF
TGTGCCACCAGCAGAGATCGCGGGAGAGGCAATGAGCAGTTCTTC
>TRBV24-1|TRBD1|NA|TRBJ2-1
CATSDKAGQGSNEQFF
TGTGCCACCAGTGATAAGGCGGGACAGGGGTCCAATGAGCAGTTCTTC
>TRBV30|NA|NA|TRBJ2-5
CAWSEEGGLETQYF
TGTGCCTGGAGTGAGGAGGGGGGGCTGGAGACCCAGTACTTC
>TRBV19|NA|NA|TRBJ2-3
CASSTQGGGKRTDTQYF
TGTGCCAGTAGTACTCAAGGGGGGGGTAAAAGGACAGATACGCAGTATTTT
>TRBV7-3|NA|NA|TRBJ2-7
CASSLLPGDYEQYF
TGTGCCAGCAGCTTACTCCCAGGCGACTACGAGCAGTACTTC
>TRBV3-1/TRBV3-2|NA|NA|TRBJ1-1
CASSLGIGVEAFF
TGTGCCAGCAGCCTCGGAATCGGGGTTGAAGCTTTCTTT